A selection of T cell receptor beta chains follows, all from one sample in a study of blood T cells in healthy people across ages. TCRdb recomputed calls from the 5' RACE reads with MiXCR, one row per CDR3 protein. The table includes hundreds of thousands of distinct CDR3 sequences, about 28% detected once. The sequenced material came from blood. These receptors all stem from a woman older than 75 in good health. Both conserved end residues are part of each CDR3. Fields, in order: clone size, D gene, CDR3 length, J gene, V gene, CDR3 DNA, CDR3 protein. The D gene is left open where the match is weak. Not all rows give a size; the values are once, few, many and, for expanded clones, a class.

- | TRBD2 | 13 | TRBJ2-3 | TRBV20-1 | TGCAGTGCAAGGCGGACTAGCGGAGATACGCAGTATTTT | CSARRTSGDTQYF
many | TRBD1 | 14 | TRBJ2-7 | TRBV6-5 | TGTGCCAGCAGTGCCGGACAGGCGCCCTACGAGCAGTACTTC | CASSAGQAPYEQYF
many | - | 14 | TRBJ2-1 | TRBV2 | TGTGCCAGCAGTGAAGTACCCCCATACAATGAGCAGTTCTTC | CASSEVPPYNEQFF
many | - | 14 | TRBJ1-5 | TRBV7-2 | TGTGCCAGCAGCTTAGCGCCGACAGCTCAGCCCCAGCATTTT | CASSLAPTAQPQHF
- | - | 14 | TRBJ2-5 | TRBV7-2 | TGTGCCAGCAGCCGACCGTCAAACCAAGAGACCCAGTACTTC | CASSRPSNQETQYF
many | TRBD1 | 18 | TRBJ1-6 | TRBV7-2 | TGTGCCAGCAGCTTAGCGGGACAGGGGGCGCGGTATAATTCACCCCTCCACTTT | CASSLAGQGARYNSPLHF
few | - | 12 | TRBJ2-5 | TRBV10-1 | TGCGCCAGCAGTGAGTCTAGAGTTGAGCAGTACTTC | CASSESRVEQYF
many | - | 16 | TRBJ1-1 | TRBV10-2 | TGCGCCAGCAGCGACGACAGGAAATTTATGAACACTGAAGCTTTCTTT | CASSDDRKFMNTEAFF
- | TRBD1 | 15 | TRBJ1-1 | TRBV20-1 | TGCAGTGCTAGATGGAGGACAGGGTATGGCACTGAAGCTTTCTTT | CSARWRTGYGTEAFF
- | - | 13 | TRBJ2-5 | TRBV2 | TGTGCCAGCAGGGAAGCGAGGGCAGGGACCCAGTACTTC | CASREARAGTQYF
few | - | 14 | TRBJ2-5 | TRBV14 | TGTGCCAGCAGCCAGTACAGGTTAAAAGAGACCCAGTACTTC | CASSQYRLKETQYF
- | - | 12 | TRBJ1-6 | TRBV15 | TGTGCCACCAGCAGAGATAAACGGGCCCTCCACTTT | CATSRDKRALHF
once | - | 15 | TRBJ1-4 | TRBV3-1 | TGTGCCAGCAGCCCGGATACAGGCTATAATGAAAAACTGTTTTTT | CASSPDTGYNEKLFF
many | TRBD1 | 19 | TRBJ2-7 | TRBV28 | TGTGCCAGCAGTTTTGTATGGGACAGGGGGCGAGGGCGGAATAACGAGCAGTACTTC | CASSFVWDRGRGRNNEQYF
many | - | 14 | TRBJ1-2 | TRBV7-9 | TGTGCCAGCAGCCCACCCGCCAGGAACTATGGCTACACCTTC | CASSPPARNYGYTF
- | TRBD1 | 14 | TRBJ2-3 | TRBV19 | TGTGCCAGCAGACAGGGCCTTAGCACAGATACGCAGTATTTT | CASRQGLSTDTQYF
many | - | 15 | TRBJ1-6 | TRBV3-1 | TGTGCCAGCAGCCCAGGACAGAACTATAATTCACCCCTCCACTTT | CASSPGQNYNSPLHF
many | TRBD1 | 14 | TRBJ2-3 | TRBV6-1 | TGTGCCAGCAGCCGGGACAGGAACACAGATACGCAGTATTTT | CASSRDRNTDTQYF
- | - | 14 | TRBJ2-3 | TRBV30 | TGTGCCTGGAGTGTAAGTCCTAGCACAGATACGCAGTATTTT | CAWSVSPSTDTQYF
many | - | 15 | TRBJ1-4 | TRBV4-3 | TGCGCCAGCAGCAAAGGGGGGGCCGTCCCTGAAAAACTGTTTTTT | CASSKGGAVPEKLFF
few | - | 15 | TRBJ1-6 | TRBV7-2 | TGTGCCAGCAGCCCAGAGCGGCCAGGGGTCTCACCCCTCCACTTT | CASSPERPGVSPLHF
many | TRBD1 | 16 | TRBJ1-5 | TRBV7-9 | TGTGCCAGCAGCATAGGGACAGCTCCGAGCAATCAGCCCCAGCATTTT | CASSIGTAPSNQPQHF
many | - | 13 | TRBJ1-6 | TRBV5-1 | TGCGCCAGCAGCCGTACGACCAACTCACCCCTCCACTTT | CASSRTTNSPLHF
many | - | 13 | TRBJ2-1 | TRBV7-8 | TGTGCCAGCAGCCGACCCCCGGTGGCGGAGCAGTTCTTC | CASSRPPVAEQFF
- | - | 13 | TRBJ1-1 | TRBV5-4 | TGTGCCGGCAGCTTGGCGGGGGGGACTGAAGCTTTCTTT | CAGSLAGGTEAFF
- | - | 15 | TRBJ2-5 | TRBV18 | TGTGCCAGCTCACCACCGGGAGTGTCGCGGGAGACCCAGTACTTC | CASSPPGVSRETQYF
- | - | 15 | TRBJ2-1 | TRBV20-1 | TGCAATGCTAGATCCGGGGCTGAGGTTTACAATGAGCAGTTCTTC | CNARSGAEVYNEQFF
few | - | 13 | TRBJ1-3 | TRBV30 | TGTGCCTGGAGTGTGAACATTTGGTACACCATATATTTT | CAWSVNIWYTIYF
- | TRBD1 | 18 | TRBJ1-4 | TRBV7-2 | TGTGCCAGCAGCTTAGCACGTGCCGGGACAGGGGCTAATGAAAAACTGTTTTTT | CASSLARAGTGANEKLFF
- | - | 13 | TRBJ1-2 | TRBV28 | TGTGCCCTCTTTTTAGGGGGGGCTTTTGGCTACACCTTC | CALFLGGAFGYTF
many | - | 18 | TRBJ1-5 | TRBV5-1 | TGCGCCAGCAGCTTGGCCCCGAGGGTGGGAACTAGCAATCAGCCCCAGCATTTT | CASSLAPRVGTSNQPQHF
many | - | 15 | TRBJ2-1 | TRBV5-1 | TGCGCCAGCAGCTTCGGAGGGGGCAAGGTCAATGAGCAGTTCTTC | CASSFGGGKVNEQFF
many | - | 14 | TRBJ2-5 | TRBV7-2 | TGTGCCAGCAGCTCCCGAGCTAGCGCGGAGACCCAGTACTTC | CASSSRASAETQYF
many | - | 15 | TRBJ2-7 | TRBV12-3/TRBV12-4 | TGTGCCAGCAGTTTCCCCCTCCGTGGGGCGTACGAGCAGTACTTC | CASSFPLRGAYEQYF
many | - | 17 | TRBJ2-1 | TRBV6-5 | TGTGCCAGCAGTTACTCGTCCCCAGGGAGCTCCTACAATGAGCAGTTCTTC | CASSYSSPGSSYNEQFF
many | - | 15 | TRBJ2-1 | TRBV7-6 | TGTGCCAGCAGTCGACAGGCAAGCTCCTACAATGAGCAGTTCTTC | CASSRQASSYNEQFF
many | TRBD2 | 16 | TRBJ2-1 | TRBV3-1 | TGTGCCAGCAGCCAAGACCCGGGGGGACGCTACAATGAGCAGTTCTTC | CASSQDPGGRYNEQFF
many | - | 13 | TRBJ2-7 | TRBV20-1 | TGCAGTGCTAGAGTAAACAGAAAGTACGAGCAGTACTTC | CSARVNRKYEQYF
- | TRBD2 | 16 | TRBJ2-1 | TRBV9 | TGTGCCAGCAGCGTAGGGACTAGCGGGGGACAAGAGACCCAGTTCTTC | CASSVGTSGGQETQFF
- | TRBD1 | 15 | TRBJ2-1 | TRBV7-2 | TGTGCCAGCAGCTTAGGGGGACAGGGGGTCAATGAGCAGTTCTTC | CASSLGGQGVNEQFF
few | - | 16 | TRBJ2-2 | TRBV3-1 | TGTGCCAGCAGCCCCTATAGAGCAGCGAACACCGGGGAGCTGTTTTTT | CASSPYRAANTGELFF